This is a list of T cell receptor beta chains from one sample in a study of T cell changes during pregnancy in multiple sclerosis. The repertoire was sequenced with immunoSEQ multiplex PCR; TCRdb's copy has only in-frame clones and lacks some. The sample has about 40,000 clones, roughly nine tenths seen once. This specimen was CD4+ T cells from peripheral blood mononuclear cells, taken in the first trimester of pregnancy. These TCRs come from a female donor with multiple sclerosis, enrolled in a pregnancy study. The conserved cysteine and the conserved F or W are not part of the CDR3 here.

V: TRBV5-3; J: TRBJ2-7; CDR3: ARSLVQGACEQY
V: TRBV29-1; J: TRBJ2-1; CDR3: SVRVRGSYNEQF
V: TRBV27; J: TRBJ2-1; CDR3: ASRTGSGVVYHEQF
V: TRBV7-8; J: TRBJ1-4; CDR3: ASSLRDRGFGKLF
V: TRBV10-3; J: TRBJ1-1; CDR3: AISVGQGASPEAF
V: TRBV9; J: TRBJ1-1; CDR3: ASSVVRQGFMNTEAF
V: TRBV5-4; J: TRBJ2-1; CDR3: ASSPGVGTEARNEQF
V: TRBV19; J: TRBJ1-5; CDR3: ASSTPRQGGSQPQH
V: TRBV7-3; J: TRBJ2-7; CDR3: ASSPSGGAVYEQY
V: TRBV5-3; J: TRBJ1-1; CDR3: ARSLKQGGDTEAF
V: TRBV12-2; J: TRBJ2-2; CDR3: ASRLTGVAGELF
V: TRBV7-3; J: TRBJ1-1; CDR3: ASSLSSGSIEAF
V: TRBV4-2; J: TRBJ2-2; CDR3: ASSQDSRASANTGELF
V: TRBV15; J: TRBJ1-3; CDR3: ATSRDYGTGGSGNTIY
V: TRBV30; J: TRBJ1-4; CDR3: AWSTGKNEKLF
V: TRBV13; J: TRBJ2-3; CDR3: ASSLLRGLVTDTQY
V: TRBV7-3; J: TRBJ2-1; CDR3: ASSPRTSGNSYNEQF
V: TRBV18; J: TRBJ2-3; CDR3: ASSRQGAGGTDTQY
V: TRBV2; J: TRBJ2-3; CDR3: ASRLDSDTQY
V: TRBV6-1; J: TRBJ2-7; CDR3: ASTAGGEQY
V: TRBV29-1; J: TRBJ1-4; CDR3: SVEEGTATNEKLF
V: TRBV30; J: TRBJ1-1; CDR3: AWSARGRGSTEAF
V: TRBV10-3; J: TRBJ1-2; CDR3: AISNSGSYGYT
V: TRBV6-5; J: TRBJ1-1; CDR3: ASSRGGTEAF
V: TRBV5-1; J: TRBJ2-5; CDR3: ASSLDRGRETQY
V: TRBV9; J: TRBJ2-1; CDR3: ASSVVGSMDEQF
V: TRBV4-2; J: TRBJ1-4; CDR3: ASSQTGGAREKLF
V: TRBV30; J: TRBJ2-1; CDR3: AWTPSGIHNEQF
V: TRBV5-4; J: TRBJ2-2; CDR3: ASSLGGRANTGELF
V: TRBV11-2; J: TRBJ1-4; CDR3: ASSVAGTGAEKLF
V: TRBV7-2; J: TRBJ2-5; CDR3: ASSSSLETQY
V: TRBV25-1; J: TRBJ2-2; CDR3: ASSSGRGGELF
V: TRBV29-1; J: TRBJ2-1; CDR3: SVESYNEQF
V: TRBV14; J: TRBJ2-2; CDR3: ASSLKKGARTGELF
V: TRBV18; J: TRBJ1-5; CDR3: ASSRGQSNQPQH